The 32 T cell receptor beta chains below all came from one sample that was sequenced in a study of a mutant IDH1 vaccine in newly diagnosed glioma. Their antigen targets remain unknown. Time point specified: week 23, last vaccination. All doses held 300 ug of mutant IDH1 20-mer peptide, with topical imiquimod. Sequencing was performed with immunoSEQ multiplex PCR; in TCRdb, only in-frame clones are kept and a portion is missing. The sample consists of about 65,000 clones, about 85% of them appearing once. Material: PBMCs, obtained from a glioma patient whose treatment included an IDH1 peptide vaccine. These receptors came from a man aged 25 to 45 with glioma.

V and J are TRBV12-1 and TRBJ2-7; TRBD1, as called in the table, went unchecked against the DNA. TRBV12-1 counts as a pseudogene. This CDR3 spans 16 amino acids. The CDR3 DNA reads as TGTGCCAGCATCCTACCCTGGACAGGGAGCTCCTACGAGCAGTACTTC. Its translation is CASILPWTGSSYEQYF.

The chain has TRBV29-1 and TRBJ1-2, with 9 bases aligning to TRBD1. V was clipped by 5 bases and J by 8 bases; unmatched bases: 6. Per the germline V gene, CDR1 is SQVTM and CDR2 is ANQGSEA. CDR3 length: 12 amino acids. In DNA form, the CDR3 reads TGCAGCGTTTCACAGGGGGCAGGGGGCTACACCTTC. Translated: CSVSQGAGGYTF. The full variable domain, completed using reference TRBV29-1 and TRBJ1-2, is SAVISQKPSRDICQRGTSLTIQCQVDSQVTMMFWYRQQPGQSLTLIATANQGSEATYESGFVIDKFPISRPNLTFSTLTVSNMSPEDSSIYLCSVSQGAGGYTFGSGTRLTVV.

V is TRBV6-6 and J is TRBJ1-1; TRBD1 might be the D (5 bases). Germline CDR1 and CDR2: MNHNY and SVGAGI (reference sequence). This CDR3 has 15 residues. Trimming pared 7 bases from V and 4 bases from J, leaving 19 bases between. The CDR3 DNA follows: TGTGCCAGCAACAACCTGGGGGTGCGGGGCACTGAAGCTTTCTTT. Its protein product is CASNNLGVRGTEAFF.

This chain uses TRBV4-1 with TRBJ2-1; D is uncertain. V was pared by 2 bases and J by 5 bases, with 7 bases between. Per germline, CDR1 MGHRA and CDR2 YSYEKL. The CDR3 totals 13 residues. The CDR3 sequence is CASSQISNNEQFF. The CDR3 DNA reads TGCGCCAGCAGCCAAATATCGAACAATGAGCAGTTCTTC.

V usage is TRBV7-9 and J usage is TRBJ1-1; D is uncertain. Germline CDR1 is SEHNR and CDR2 is FQNEAQ (reference sequence). This CDR3 region has 12 residues. Trimming removed 2 bases at V and 1 base at J, with 2 bases between. DNA of the CDR3: TGTGCCAGCAGCTTACAGAACACTGAAGCTTTCTTT. Its protein is CASSLQNTEAFF.

The J gene is TRBJ1-2, the V gene TRBV6-5; D not resolved. The CDR3 sequence is 16 residues long. V was shortened by 2 bases and J by 4 bases, with 17 bases between the two germline ends. Looked up from germline, CDR1 is MNHEY and CDR2 is SVGAGI. CDR3 DNA sequence: TGTGCCAGCAGTTACGCAACGCGGCCGTCGGGCTATGGCTACACCTTC. This encodes CASSYATRPSGYGYTF.

The V gene is TRBV4-2, the J gene TRBJ1-1; the D gene is possibly TRBD1 (5 bases). The CDR3 has 15 residues. The V and J ends lost 0 bases and 1 base respectively, with 9 bases between them. Germline V gene sequence: CDR1 LGHNA, CDR2 YNFKEQ. The CDR3 loop reads CASSQDGGRNTEAFF. CDR3 bases: TGTGCCAGCAGCCAAGATGGGGGACGGAACACTGAAGCTTTCTTT.

The CDR3 region has the DNA TGCGCCAGCAGCCCCTCAGGGGAGATCGGCTACGAGCAGTACTTC. Residues: CASSPSGEIGYEQYF. The V and J genes are TRBV4-1 and TRBJ2-7, with D possibly being TRBD1 (6 bases). The CDR3 runs to 15 residues. V was trimmed by 4 bases and J by 3 bases, leaving 16 bases between them. Looked up from germline, CDR1 is MGHRA and CDR2 is YSYEKL.

The chain links TRBV4-1 to TRBJ2-1; D possibly uses TRBD1 or TRBD2 (6 bases each). This CDR3 comprises 13 residues. V was trimmed by 3 bases and J by 10 bases, leaving 13 bases between them. Germline CDR1 is MGHRA and CDR2 is YSYEKL. The DNA for the CDR3 is TGCGCCAGCAGCCAGGGGGGCGGTTTCGAGCAGTTCTTC. Translated: CASSQGGGFEQFF.

The V gene is TRBV30, the J gene TRBJ2-7, with D perhaps being TRBD1 or TRBD2 (5 bases each). In germline, CDR1 is GTSNPN, CDR2 SVGIG (reference sequence). Trimming took off 0 bases at V and 10 bases at J, with 10 bases between the two ends. The CDR3 runs to 11 residues. CDR3 sequence (DNA): TGTGCCTGGAGTGTTGGGACGGGACAGTACTTC. This gives the protein CAWSVGTGQYF.

V usage is TRBV28 and J usage is TRBJ1-1; D remains ambiguous. The CDR3 is 12 residues long. Trimming stripped 11 bases from V and 9 bases from J, with 19 bases between. Germline assignment: CDR1 MDHEN and CDR2 SYDVKM. The CDR3 bases are TGTGCCTCCTTGCGGCACTCAGATAAAGCTTTCTTT. Translating it yields CASLRHSDKAFF.

The chain combines TRBV27 with TRBJ1-5, with TRBD1 matching 10 bases. With 5 bases clipped from V and 7 bases from J, the junction kept 2 bases outside the gene matches. Germline CDR1 and CDR2: MNHEY and SMNVEV (reference sequence). CDR3 length equals 13 residues. CDR3 amino acids: CASSKGQGQPQHF. The DNA of the CDR3 is TGTGCCAGCAGTAAGGGACAGGGGCAGCCCCAGCATTTT.

CDR3 residues: CASSVRQGAGEKLFF. CDR3 sequence (DNA): TGTGCCAGCAGCGTACGACAGGGGGCAGGAGAAAAACTGTTTTTT. The gene calls are TRBV9 and TRBJ1-4, with 10 positions matching TRBD1. The CDR3 runs 15 residues. V shed 1 base and J 8 bases; nucleotides not matched to a gene: 5. CDR1 and CDR2 (germline): SGDLS, YYNGEE.

This chain links TRBV4-2 with TRBJ2-3; the D is unclear. CDR1 and CDR2 from the germline V gene are LGHNA and YNFKEQ. Between the trimmed V and J ends, which lost 1 base and 2 bases, there was a span of 7 bases. CDR3 length: 14 residues. This CDR3 is CASSQGGNTDTQYF. DNA for the CDR3: TGTGCCAGCAGCCAAGGGGGAAACACAGATACGCAGTATTTT.

This clone came up a few times. V is TRBV6-5 and J is TRBJ1-2; weak D call: TRBD1 (6 bases). Deletions cut 8 bases from V and 8 bases from J, with 12 bases between. Germline V lookup: CDR1 MNHEY, CDR2 SVGAGI. The CDR3 has 11 residues. For the CDR3, the DNA is TGTGCCAGCGGGGGCGACGGAGGCTACACCTTC. It codes for CASGGDGGYTF.

The rearrangement uses TRBV5-1 and TRBJ1-1; maybe TRBD1 (5 bases). Per the germline V gene, CDR1 is SGHRS and CDR2 is YFSETQ. This CDR3 region has 16 residues. The V end lost 4 bases, the J end lost 0 bases, and 16 bases lay between the germline ends. The CDR3 is CASSPLMGPMNTEAFF. Here the CDR3 DNA reads TGCGCCAGCAGCCCCTTAATGGGGCCCATGAACACTGAAGCTTTCTTT.

V and J are TRBV7-9 and TRBJ1-1; D remains unclear. Trimming took 2 bases from V and 2 from J, leaving 9 bases between them. Germline V gene data show CDR1 as SEHNR and CDR2 as FQNEAQ (reference sequence). The length of the CDR3 is 14 residues. The CDR3 sequence: CASSLLGLNTEAFF. Here the CDR3 DNA reads TGTGCCAGCAGCTTACTGGGCCTTAACACTGAAGCTTTCTTT. The entire variable domain, with the rest obtained from reference TRBV7-9 and TRBJ1-1, is as follows: DTGVSQNPRHKITKRGQNVTFRCDPISEHNRLYWYRQTLGQGPEFLTYFQNEAQLEKSRLLSDRFSAERPKGSFSTLEIQRTEQGDSAMYLCASSLLGLNTEAFFGQGTRLTVV.

The chain links TRBV23-1 to TRBJ2-7; D not certain. TRBV23-1 is assigned to the ORF class and has an uncertain function. The CDR3 length is 13 residues. V lost 6 bases, J lost 3 bases, and 12 bases lay in between. Written as DNA, the CDR3 is TGCGCCAGCAGCCCCCCCGCGGACTACGAGCAGTACTTC. As protein: CASSPPADYEQYF.

This chain connects TRBV10-2 to TRBJ2-7; 9 bases are a match to TRBD2. V lost 6 bases to trimming and J lost 0 bases; unmatched junction nucleotides: 6. The CDR3 length is 15 residues. CDR1 WSHSY and CDR2 SAAADI come from the germline V gene. CDR3 protein: CASREYSGGSYEQYF. CDR3 nucleotides: TGCGCCAGCAGAGAATATAGCGGGGGCTCCTACGAGCAGTACTTC.

The CDR3, as DNA: TGCGCCAGCAGCCTGGCCTCAACCACCTACGAGCAGTACTTC. Encoded protein: CASSLASTTYEQYF. The gene calls are TRBV5-1 and TRBJ2-7; D not resolved. Germline CDR1 and CDR2: SGHRS and YFSETQ. Trimming shortened V by 4 bases and J by 2 bases, and 13 bases separated the two germline ends. This CDR3 is 14 amino acids long.

The rearrangement uses TRBV5-4 and TRBJ2-6; 7 bases map to TRBD1. The CDR3 sequence is 17 residues long. The J segment lost 0 bases and the V segment lost 5 bases, leaving 8 bases of the junction unmatched. CDR1 SGHNT and CDR2 YYREEE come from the germline V gene (reference sequence). CDR3 loop: CASSTRQGRSGANVLTF. CDR3 nucleotides: TGTGCCAGCAGTACCCGACAGGGACGCTCTGGGGCCAACGTCCTGACTTTC.

In regard to this clone: A junction boundary mismatches the germline segment, possibly from a read error. V usage is TRBV4-1 and J usage is TRBJ1-6, with D maybe TRBD1 (6 bases). The CDR3 is 16 amino acids. The germline V gene encodes CDR1 MGHRA and CDR2 YSYEKL. This chain's CDR3 is CASSQFGGFYNSPPHF. Written as DNA, the CDR3 is TGCGCCAGCAGCCAATTCGGGGGCTTCTATAATTCACCCCCCCACTTT.

This clone was seen only once. The chain couples TRBV5-4 to TRBJ1-2; D unclear. The V end lost 3 bases, the J end lost 4 bases, and 7 bases lay between the germline ends. The CDR3 is made up of 12 amino acids. Germline V gives CDR1 SGHNT, CDR2 YYREEE (reference sequence). For the CDR3, the DNA is TGTGCCAGCAGCTCGTTAATCTATGGCTACACCTTC. Amino acids: CASSSLIYGYTF.

This sequence joins TRBV9 and TRBJ2-3; 9 bases fit TRBD2. The length of the CDR3 is 15 residues. J was trimmed by 7 bases and V by 3 bases; bases with no gene match: 9. Germline assignment: CDR1 SGDLS and CDR2 YYNGEE. The CDR3 here is CASSASGGLSNTQYF. The CDR3 DNA is TGTGCCAGCAGCGCCAGCGGGGGGCTATCGAATACGCAGTATTTT.

In this sample, this clone turned up a few times. The rearrangement uses TRBV5-1 and TRBJ1-1, with TRBD1 as a possible D gene (5 bases). The CDR3 covers 15 residues. V shed 9 bases and J shed 2 bases, with 20 bases lying between them. Germline V CDR1 and CDR2: SGHRS, YFSETQ. CDR3 protein: CATDKGRGLNTEAFF. In DNA, the CDR3 is TGCGCCACCGACAAAGGAAGGGGCCTCAACACTGAAGCTTTCTTT.

The chain combines TRBV7-8 with TRBJ1-2, with TRBD1 as a possible D gene (6 bases). Germline CDR1 reads SGHVS; CDR2 reads FQNEAQ. V was shortened by 0 bases and J by 8 bases, with 7 bases between the two germline ends. This CDR3 is built from 12 residues. Here the CDR3 DNA reads TGTGCCAGCAGCTTAGCGCAGGGGGGCTACACCTTC. It specifies CASSLAQGGYTF.

This clone occurred a few times. The chain carries TRBV14 and TRBJ1-1; D not certain. The CDR3 totals 14 residues. Germline loops: CDR1 SGHDN, CDR2 FVKESK. V gave up 2 bases and J gave up 0 bases, with 7 bases separating them. The CDR3 nucleotides read TGTGCCAGCAGCCAATATGGGGTGAACACTGAAGCTTTCTTT. Its translation: CASSQYGVNTEAFF.

CDR3 DNA: TGTGCCAGCAGCCAAGAAGTCTGGGGGACCAGCACAGATACGCAGTATTTT. This gives the protein CASSQEVWGTSTDTQYF. The gene calls are TRBV14 and TRBJ2-3; the D call may be TRBD1 or TRBD2 (5 bases each). The CDR3 has 17 residues. Germline assignment: CDR1 SGHDN and CDR2 FVKESK. V was clipped by 0 bases and J by 0 bases, with 13 bases between them.

The CDR3 is CASSIGQGGNTIYF. The CDR3 DNA reads TGCGCCAGCAGCATAGGACAGGGGGGAAACACCATATATTTT. The rearrangement uses TRBV5-1 and TRBJ1-3, with 9 bases identical to TRBD1. The CDR3 extends over 14 amino acids. Unmatched junction bases numbered 3, after V lost 4 bases and J lost 4 bases. Germline CDR1 SGHRS, CDR2 YFSETQ.

This chain joins TRBV5-1 and TRBJ1-5, with D possibly TRBD1 on 5 matching bases. Trimming stripped 0 bases from V and 7 bases from J, with 14 bases between. Germline CDR1 and CDR2: SGHRS and YFSETQ. This CDR3 comprises 15 residues. CDR3 protein: CASSLDPGWGQPQHF. CDR3 nucleotide sequence: TGCGCCAGCAGCTTGGACCCAGGTTGGGGGCAGCCCCAGCATTTT.

The rearrangement links TRBV7-9 to TRBJ2-2; 8 nucleotides line up with TRBD1. V shed 4 bases, J shed 3 bases, and the junction held 10 bases outside the gene matches. Germline V gives CDR1 SEHNR, CDR2 FQNEAQ (reference sequence). This CDR3 has 17 residues. The chain's CDR3 is CASSSQGRTGYTGELFF. The CDR3 DNA reads TGTGCCAGCAGCTCCCAGGGAAGGACAGGGTACACCGGGGAGCTGTTTTTT.

This chain links TRBV5-1 with TRBJ1-1; D possibly corresponds to TRBD1 (5 bases). CDR1 and CDR2 from the germline V gene are SGHRS and YFSETQ. The V gene lost 7 bases and the J gene lost 5 bases, with 18 bases spanning the gap. This CDR3 contains 14 residues. CDR3 nucleotides: TGCGCCAGCGCCAGGGTAGTAGGTAGGACTGAAGCTTTCTTT. This translates into CASARVVGRTEAFF.